This T cell receptor (beta chain) is from a study of molecular identifiers for immune sequencing clone quantification. Previously described methods and listed TCR primers were employed for the bulk TCR libraries. TCRdb re-called the PCR reads with MiXCR, one entry per CDR3 protein. The sample includes fewer than 350,000 distinct CDR3 sequences, 24% seen only once; the top ten take 0.65% to 0.75%. This clonotype has a handful of counts. V shed 5 bases and J 2 bases; nucleotides not matched to a gene: 6. In germline, CDR1 is MNHEY, CDR2 SVGAGI. The CDR3 has 14 amino acids. Naive CD8 libraries used about 20,000 to 1,000,000 sorted cells and 10%, 30% or 50% RNA. Sorting recovered naive CD8 T cells on a CD8+CD4-CCR7+CD45RA+ profile.

The V and J genes are TRBV6-5 and TRBJ2-7; 7 positions match TRBD1. The receptor was derived from a human donor in good health. Some libraries in this study had Jurkat cell RNA spiked in. What was sequenced was naive CD8+ T cells from blood, with Jurkat cell RNA spiked in. Subset given: FACS-sorted CD8+CD4-CCR7+CD45RA+ naive T cells. The CDR3 nucleotides read TGTGCCAGCAGTCCGGGACAGCCTGCCTACGAGCAGTACTTC. Its translation is CASSPGQPAYEQYF.